The 27 T cell receptor beta chains below all came from one sample that was sequenced in a study of T-cell reconstitution after alpha-beta-depleted transplantation in children. Unique molecular identifiers were used in preparing the TCRbeta library. MiXCR, applied by TCRdb to the PCR reads, yields one record per CDR3 protein. The table lists 610,000 or so distinct CDR3 sequences, 25% to 30% of them singletons. This sample comprised PBMCs, obtained before TCRalphabeta/CD19-depleted stem cell transplant. These receptors were obtained from a boy younger than two with Wiskott-Aldrich syndrome, due to receive a stem cell transplant.

V and J are TRBV19 and TRBJ1-1; tentatively, D is TRBD1 (6 bases). Germline CDR1 is LNHDA and CDR2 is SQIVND (reference sequence). This CDR3 comprises 13 residues. Trimming took 7 bases from V and 5 from J, leaving 14 bases between them. The CDR3 reads CASNRGQGTEAFF. The DNA for the CDR3 is TGTGCCAGTAACCGGGGGCAGGGGACTGAAGCTTTCTTT.

This sequence joins TRBV4-2 and TRBJ2-5; D call uncertain. This CDR3 is 14 amino acids long. The V end lost 5 bases, the J end lost 5 bases, and 15 bases lay between the germline ends. Germline CDR1 is LGHNA and CDR2 is YNFKEQ. The CDR3, as DNA: TGTGCCAGCAGCTCCCGGACCTCAGGCGAGACCCAGTACTTC. Its protein product is CASSSRTSGETQYF.

CDR3 coding DNA: TGTGCCAGCAGTGACTGGGGGGGTGAGCAGTTCTTC. This sequence encodes CASSDWGGEQFF. V is TRBV6-4 and J is TRBJ2-1, with 7 bases lining up with TRBD2. CDR3 length: 12 amino acids. Germline-derived CDR1 and CDR2 are MRHNA and SNTAGT. V lost 1 base and J lost 9; bases outside the gene matches: 0.

This clonotype has a handful of counts. The rearrangement links TRBV4-1 to TRBJ2-1; 10 nucleotides line up with TRBD1. V lost 4 bases to trimming and J lost 3 bases; unmatched junction nucleotides: 12. Looked up from germline, CDR1 is MGHRA and CDR2 is YSYEKL. CDR3 length equals 18 residues. This CDR3 reads CASSPPGQGDRDYNEQFF. Here the CDR3 DNA reads TGCGCCAGCAGCCCCCCCGGACAGGGGGATCGCGACTACAATGAGCAGTTCTTC.

The rearrangement links TRBV24-1 to TRBJ2-1; D is unresolved. The CDR3 is made up of 11 amino acids. Trimming pared 3 bases from V and 7 bases from J, leaving 3 bases between. The V gene's germline CDR1 is KGHDR and CDR2 SFDVKD. CDR3 DNA sequence: TGTGCCACCAGTGATCGGAATGAGCAGTTCTTC. It specifies CATSDRNEQFF.

The chain uses TRBV5-1 and TRBJ1-5; D may be TRBD1 (5 bases). The CDR3 contains 13 residues. CDR1 is SGHRS, CDR2 YFSETQ, per germline. The V gene lost 0 bases and the J gene lost 5 bases, with 6 bases spanning the gap. This CDR3 reads CASSLEGHQPQHF. The CDR3 DNA follows: TGCGCCAGCAGCTTGGAGGGGCATCAGCCCCAGCATTTT. The full variable domain, completed using reference TRBV5-1 and TRBJ1-5, is KAGVTQTPRYLIKTRGQQVTLSCSPISGHRSVSWYQQTPGQGLQFLFEYFSETQRNKGNFPGRFSGRQFSNSRSEMNVSTLELGDSALYLCASSLEGHQPQHFGDGTRLSIL.

V gene TRBV12-3 or TRBV12-4 combines with J gene TRBJ2-7; D might be TRBD2 (5 bases). V dropped 6 bases and J dropped 2 bases, with 17 bases sitting between them. This CDR3 is built from 15 residues. The CDR3 protein is CASRRTAGGTYEQYF. DNA of the CDR3: TGTGCCAGCAGGAGGACGGCGGGCGGAACCTACGAGCAGTACTTC.

The J gene is TRBJ2-1, the V gene TRBV6-5; 10 nucleotides agree with TRBD2. The CDR3 covers 15 residues. CDR1 is MNHEY and CDR2 is SVGAGI in the germline V gene. J gave up 9 bases and V 2 bases, and 7 bases lay outside the gene matches. The CDR3 region is CASSYSLAGEGEQFF. DNA for the CDR3: TGTGCCAGCAGTTACAGCCTAGCGGGAGAGGGTGAGCAGTTCTTC.

This clonotype has only a few counts. The gene calls are TRBV5-1 and TRBJ2-4; D is ambiguous. V was trimmed by 1 base and J by 0 bases, leaving 11 bases between them. The V gene's germline CDR1 is SGHRS and CDR2 YFSETQ. CDR3 size: 16 residues. The CDR3, as DNA: TGCGCCAGCAGCTTGACGGACGCTATAGCCAAAAACATTCAGTACTTC. Translating gives CASSLTDAIAKNIQYF.

This clonotype was recorded a few times. The gene calls are TRBV5-1 and TRBJ2-7; D ambiguous. The V gene's germline CDR1 is SGHRS and CDR2 YFSETQ. V gave up 6 bases and J gave up 0 bases, with 13 bases separating them. The CDR3 has 14 residues. CDR3 in DNA: TGCGCCAGCACCAACTTAAAGGGCTCCTACGAGCAGTACTTC. Translating gives CASTNLKGSYEQYF.

This chain connects TRBV5-1 to TRBJ2-7; no reliable D call. CDR1 and CDR2 (germline): SGHRS, YFSETQ. The CDR3 covers 13 residues. The ends were cut back, 2 bases at V and 4 bases at J, with 10 bases in the middle. The CDR3 spells CASSLRGEYEQYF. Written as DNA, the CDR3 is TGCGCCAGCAGCTTAAGAGGCGAATACGAGCAGTACTTC.

The CDR3 is CASSQQGSYNEQFF. The CDR3 region has the DNA TGTGCCAGCAGTCAACAAGGATCCTACAATGAGCAGTTCTTC. This rearrangement joins TRBV2 to TRBJ2-1; D unclear. The CDR3 extends over 14 amino acids. Trimming pared 5 bases from V and 1 base from J, leaving 9 bases between. Per germline, CDR1 SNHLY and CDR2 FYNNEI.

This chain joins TRBV11-2 and TRBJ1-4; 8 nucleotides align to TRBD1. There are 15 residues in the CDR3. The V gene's germline CDR1 is SGHAT and CDR2 FQNNGV. V lost 4 bases, J lost 8 bases, and 9 bases stayed unmatched. The CDR3 DNA sequence: TGTGCCAGCAGCTCCCAGGACAGGGCTTTAGAAAAACTGTTTTTT. It yields the protein CASSSQDRALEKLFF.

This clonotype has more than one count but fewer than ten. V usage is TRBV11-3 and J usage is TRBJ2-1; D possibly matches TRBD1 or TRBD2 (7 bases each). The CDR3 spans 14 residues. V was clipped by 3 bases and J by 7 bases, with 13 bases between them. Germline V gene data show CDR1 as SGHNT and CDR2 as YENEEA. CDR3 in amino acids: CASSLYRGGNEQFF. The CDR3 nucleotides are TGTGCCAGCAGCTTGTACAGGGGAGGGAATGAGCAGTTCTTC. The full variable domain, rest sourced from reference TRBV11-3 and TRBJ2-1, is EAGVVQSPRYKIIEKKQPVAFWCNPISGHNTLYWYLQNLGQGPELLIRYENEEAVDDSQLPKDRFSAERLKGVDSTLKIQPAELGDSAVYLCASSLYRGGNEQFFGPGTRLTVL.

This chain connects TRBV12-3 or TRBV12-4 to TRBJ2-2; D uncertain. V was cut by 6 bases and J by 4 bases, with 9 bases left in between. The CDR3 is made up of 13 amino acids. CDR3 sequence reads: CASRGFGTGELFF. CDR3 DNA sequence: TGTGCCAGCAGGGGATTTGGCACCGGGGAGCTGTTTTTT.

This clonotype was counted a few times. This sequence joins TRBV27 and TRBJ2-5, with D maybe TRBD1 (5 bases). The CDR3 contains 13 residues. V was pared by 4 bases and J by 2 bases, with 8 bases between. Germline lookup yields CDR1 MNHEY and CDR2 SMNVEV (reference sequence). The CDR3 loop is CASSYRQQETQYF. The CDR3 coding sequence is TGTGCCAGCAGTTATAGACAGCAAGAGACCCAGTACTTC.

The gene calls are TRBV6-1 and TRBJ1-2; no firm D call. V shed 6 bases and J shed 1 base, with 9 bases lying between them. The CDR3 contains 13 residues. CDR1 and CDR2 (germline): MNHNS, SASEGT. This chain's CDR3 is CASSERFNYGYTF. The CDR3 DNA reads TGTGCCAGCAGCGAGAGATTTAACTATGGCTACACCTTC.

This chain connects TRBV20-1 to TRBJ1-2; D not certain. CDR1 DFQATT and CDR2 SNEGSKA come from the germline V gene (reference sequence). Trimming took off 0 bases at V and 4 bases at J, with 6 bases between the two ends. The CDR3 extends over 12 amino acids. CDR3 in amino acids: CSARDPRYGYTF. The CDR3 nucleotides are TGCAGTGCTAGAGATCCCCGCTATGGCTACACCTTC.

The chain carries TRBV20-1 and TRBJ2-3; D uncertain. This CDR3 contains 12 residues. CDR1 and CDR2 from the germline V gene are DFQATT and SNEGSKA (reference sequence). Between the trimmed V and J ends, which lost 8 bases and 2 bases, there was a span of 11 bases. The CDR3 protein is CSCGVYTDTQYF. In DNA form, the CDR3 reads TGCAGTTGCGGAGTCTACACAGATACGCAGTATTTT.

This clonotype turned up a few times. The chain joins TRBV18 to TRBJ2-1, with TRBD2 matching over 7 bases. The CDR3 loop spans 15 amino acids. V dropped 6 bases and J dropped 3; count of bases not matched to a gene: 8. Germline V gene sequence: CDR1 KGHSH, CDR2 LQKENI. CDR3 protein: CASSGAGFGYNEQFF. The CDR3 region has the DNA TGTGCCAGCTCCGGAGCGGGATTCGGCTACAATGAGCAGTTCTTC.

Worth noting for this clonotype: One end of the junction does not line up with germline, which may come from a read error. V usage is TRBV20-1 and J usage is TRBJ2-4, with 7 bases matching TRBD1. The CDR3 extends over 16 amino acids. The germline gives CDR1 DFQATT, CDR2 SNEGSKA (reference sequence). In DNA, the CDR3 is TGCAGTGCCGGGGACAGAGTAATATTAGCCAAAAACAGTCAGTACTTC. Amino acid sequence: CSAGDRVILAKNSQYF.

This clonotype was seen only once. Compared with germline, one end of the junction differs, possibly owing to a read error. This rearrangement joins TRBV9 to TRBJ1-6; D is perhaps TRBD1 (5 bases). The CDR3 totals 14 residues. Per germline, CDR1 SGDLS and CDR2 YYNGEE. The CDR3 coding sequence is TGTGCCAGCAGCCGTGACAGACATAATTCACACCTCCACTTT. Translating it yields CASSRDRHNSHLHF.

The table lists this clonotype with a few counts. The chain recombines TRBV28 with TRBJ2-4, with 13 bases identical to TRBD2. The V segment lost 5 bases and the J segment 6 bases; nucleotides outside the gene matches: 1. This CDR3 region has 14 residues. Germline V CDR1 and CDR2: MDHEN, SYDVKM. The CDR3 region is CASSRTSGGNIQYF. In nucleotides, the CDR3 is TGTGCCAGCAGTCGGACTAGCGGGGGAAACATTCAGTACTTC.

The chain couples TRBV6-2 or TRBV6-3 to TRBJ2-2; no definite D call. The V gene's germline CDR1 is MNHEY and CDR2 SVGEGT. There are 14 residues in the CDR3. V lost 5 bases and J lost 2, with 9 bases in between. CDR3 protein: CASSKDLNTGELFF. The CDR3 DNA follows: TGTGCCAGCAGTAAAGATCTAAACACCGGGGAGCTGTTTTTT.

The J gene is TRBJ2-3, the V gene TRBV5-1; D is ambiguous. This CDR3 region has 13 residues. The V gene's germline CDR1 is SGHRS and CDR2 YFSETQ. V was clipped by 5 bases and J by 2 bases, with 9 bases between them. CDR3 nucleotide sequence: TGCGCCAGCAGGCGCCCGGTCACAGATACGCAGTATTTT. This gives the protein CASRRPVTDTQYF. The full variable domain, in which reference TRBV5-1 and TRBJ2-3 provide the parts outside the CDR3, is KAGVTQTPRYLIKTRGQQVTLSCSPISGHRSVSWYQQTPGQGLQFLFEYFSETQRNKGNFPGRFSGRQFSNSRSEMNVSTLELGDSALYLCASRRPVTDTQYFGPGTRLTVL.

The V and J genes are TRBV27 and TRBJ2-5; 13 positions match TRBD2. The CDR3 runs to 17 residues. Trimming at V came to 5 bases and at J to 4 bases, leaving 10 bases not matched to a gene. Germline-derived CDR1 and CDR2 are MNHEY and SMNVEV (reference sequence). CDR3 amino acids: CASSLTSGRARGETQYF. CDR3 coding DNA: TGTGCCAGCAGTCTCACTAGCGGGAGGGCGAGAGGAGAGACCCAGTACTTC.

This clonotype was counted between two and nine times. This sequence joins TRBV5-1 and TRBJ1-1, with unresolved D. The CDR3 length is 14 residues. V dropped 4 bases and J dropped 4 bases, with 14 bases sitting between them. CDR1 and CDR2 from the germline V gene are SGHRS and YFSETQ. The CDR3 coding sequence is TGCGCCAGCAGCGCACCAGAAGGAGGCACTGAAGCTTTCTTT. Its protein is CASSAPEGGTEAFF. Based on the CDR3 plus reference TRBV5-1 and TRBJ1-1, the full variable domain is KAGVTQTPRYLIKTRGQQVTLSCSPISGHRSVSWYQQTPGQGLQFLFEYFSETQRNKGNFPGRFSGRQFSNSRSEMNVSTLELGDSALYLCASSAPEGGTEAFFGQGTRLTVV.